Sequencing of this TCR beta chain was carried out in a study of cytomegalovirus exposure and HLA in healthy donors (dated by TCRdb to the late 2010s). The study in broad terms: An earlier analysis of approximately 590 of the donors reported 276 Gb of sequence data and 120 million or so unique TCR beta sequences from 150 million to 200 million T cells. An early release that covered some 630 HLA-typed donors contained around 300 gigabases of sequencing data and around 80 million unique TCR sequences. Of the roughly 400 genotyped donors, approximately 81% were placed in the genetic ancestry cluster associated with self-reported Caucasian donors. The study aimed to test whether signatures of past pathogen exposure could be identified by cataloging public T cell receptors. Using immunosequencing, the study profiled T cell repertoires from some 670 subjects and related those repertoires to cytomegalovirus serostatus. Along with the roughly 710-subject first cohort, a separate validation cohort of over a hundred different subjects was used. The study combined high-throughput TCR immunosequencing, statistical association of individual TCRs with disease status, and machine learning to predict cytomegalovirus infection status. In a later analysis, previously published TCR beta repertoires from 670 or so donors were re-analyzed and high-resolution HLA genotyping was added so that TCR occurrence patterns could be studied. Rather than using new phenotypic data, the later analysis identified candidate immune exposures from TCR beta sequences and from how often those sequences occurred across donors. To decide whether each TCR beta V gene segment behaved as functional or pseudogenic, an earlier analysis of some 570 of the donors relied on high-throughput TCR beta sequencing. Donor age, sex, ethnicity and CMV serostatus were compiled alongside the repertoire data. A later genetic analysis used genome-wide SNP genotypes for about three fifths of the 666 donors, treating that subset as a discovery cohort. Every discovery cohort repertoire had been produced on one sequencing platform. Both class I and class II loci were covered by HLA typing, at four-digit resolution. The number of typed donors differed by locus: roughly 629-630 for A, B, C, DRB1 and DQB1; some 500 for DQA1; over 600 for DPA1; and around 490 for DPB1. Roughly five DR-DQ haplotypes were handled as single units for association and clustering because linkage in the cohort was strong. Among around 400 genotyped donors of the cohort, an average of roughly 230,000 unique TCR beta nucleotide sequences was sequenced per donor, of which 15% to 20% were non-productive.

Paper-wide results and their limitations: Linkage disequilibrium might explain the correlated functional status among segregating V segments, but an unknown experimental factor could not be ruled out. When HLA alleles, especially DR and DQ, strongly co-occurred, TCR associations were difficult to assign to individual alleles. Cytomegalovirus status was reported to be diagnosed by the classifier with high specificity and sensitivity in both the original and validation cohorts. The study listed over 150 TCR beta chains as associated with cytomegalovirus. A later analysis found that TCR association rates varied across HLA loci, with DRB1 alleles showing the most associated TCRs and HLA-C alleles the fewest. In this cohort, only TCR beta chains were sequenced, and detectable features were limited by the absence of alpha or paired-chain data. An earlier analysis of approximately 540 of the donors showed that most TCR beta V segments appeared in productive rearrangements either about 90% or about 30% of the time, which broadly matched IMGT annotations. Compared with the roughly 700-donor mean, donors in an Asian-associated ancestry cluster had fewer N-insertions in productive TCRs, according to a later genetic analysis. Several of the top co-occurrence clusters appeared to be linked to parvovirus B19, influenza, CMV and Epstein-Barr virus, according to a later analysis. A further reported finding was that TCR beta sequences accurately predicted the HLA-A and HLA-B alleles for most subjects in the first cohort. In a later analysis, about 17,000 TCR beta sequences were associated with specific HLA alleles at a false discovery rate of 0.05. A later analysis found that most CMV-associated TCR beta chains appeared HLA-restricted, with HLA associations seemingly driven largely by CMV exposure. Immune exposure information for the cohort was limited to CMV serostatus. In vitro tests confirmed that three of the cytomegalovirus-associated TCR beta chains recognize cytomegalovirus antigens. V-gene and J-gene trimming of TCR beta chains was associated with a missense DCLRE1C variant in a later genetic analysis, and the association was replicated in an independent cohort. Because some donors lacked HLA typing at each locus, the association tests relied only on the typed subset. A group of highly shared sequence variants was considered likely to be a technical artifact of the sequencing pipeline. Some IMGT-functional V segments, including TRBV6-2 and TRBV6-3, could not be told apart with the 87-base-pair reads, so those segments were excluded. The authors suggested that the approach could potentially be extended to other disease states and immunological phenotypes. Most TCR sequences were seen in very few donors, while some public TCRs were found in many individuals. The earlier analysis of a few hundred of the donors excluded seventeen rarely observed V segments, including chromosome 9 orphons, because counts were too low. Sequencing depth was assumed to be roughly uniform across donors in the presence/absence analyses, though that assumption may not hold. In a later analysis, HLA-associated TCR beta chains were found to be more clonally expanded and to have lower generation probabilities than equally common non-associated chains.

The CDR3 numbers 16 residues from cysteine through phenylalanine. The read is trimmed to its CDR3 DNA, 48 bases read in frame from base 1. V sheds 0 bases and J sheds 3 bases, leaving 12 bases between their ends. From a lookup of the germline V gene (reference sequence), CDR1 and CDR2 are LNHDA and SQIVND. The cohort consisted of 600 or so healthy bone marrow donors. All cohort members were sampled while nominally healthy, although unrecorded immune exposures were likely present. The donor was CMV seronegative and was included in the group of 352 seronegative cohort members. Each donor provided a peripheral blood sample, and peripheral blood mononuclear cells were used for TCR beta sequencing. Genomic DNA was extracted from the blood cell samples with the Qiagen DNeasy Blood Extraction Kit. The library was made by the immunoSEQ multiplex PCR assay. The multiplex PCR relied on a mix of 60 forward primers for TCR Vbeta segments and 13 reverse primers for TCR Jbeta segments. Amplification of the CDR3 region of rearranged TCR beta genes was performed with a multiplex PCR assay on genomic DNA. Amplified TCR beta libraries were sequenced as 87-base-pair reads on the Illumina HiSeq System. Per the source publication's procedure: A later analysis counted tens of millions of unique TCR beta chains across the 550 to 800 repertoires, and roughly 9.9 million of these chains were shared by at least two donors. Raw reads were error-corrected and collapsed into unique sequences by a nearest-neighbor algorithm in which closely related sequences were merged to remove PCR and sequencing errors. To assign V, D and J gene segments, CDR3 sequences were aligned to IMGT reference sequences. For a sequence to be retained, a match of at least six nucleotides to both a V gene segment and a J gene segment was required. Rearrangements were called productive when the CDR3 lacked stop codons and stayed in frame with V and J; all others were non-productive. Following IMGT convention, CDR3 was defined as the stretch from the second conserved V-encoded cysteine to the conserved J-encoded phenylalanine. The earlier analysis of 500 to 600 of the donors excluded sequences that lacked an unambiguous match to a single V gene segment. An earlier analysis of several hundred of the donors called V segments functional above 56.7% productive rearrangements and segregating when the between-donor standard deviation exceeded 5%. A statistical classification framework was developed to diagnose cytomegalovirus status using the catalog of TCR beta chain sequences. In a later analysis, TCR nucleotide sequences were compared against IMGT/GENE-DB human TR gene sequences so that V and J genes could be assigned. The TCRdist pipeline was used in a later analysis to assign CDR3 sequences and most-parsimonious VDJ recombination scenarios. In a later analysis, each TCR beta chain was defined by its CDR3 amino acid sequence together with its V-gene family, and reads without a unique V-gene family were excluded. In a later analysis, fewer than 650 highly shared, low-generation-probability nucleotide sequences were removed to address suspected cross-contamination and a sequencing artifact. In a later analysis, a clonal expansion index for each public chain was calculated from normalized within-repertoire ranks of inferred template counts. A later analysis computed generation probabilities with a VDJ recombination model fitted to out-of-frame rearrangements, and checked the results against IGoR. A later analysis scored TCR-TCR, TCR-HLA and TCR-CMV co-occurrence with hypergeometric tests, applying a repertoire-size bias correction to TCR pairs. False discovery rates were estimated in a later analysis by permuting HLA or CMV assignments 20 times. A later analysis grouped co-occurring TCRs with DBSCAN, adding TCRdist sequence similarity when clustering within HLA-allele-positive subsets. Repertoires with fewer than 30,000 or more than 120,000 public chains, plus five repertoires with anomalous nucleotide sharing, were excluded from co-occurrence clustering. As stored in TCRdb, this immuneACCESS dataset retains in-frame rearrangements with V and J assigned. A fraction of the clones does not appear; measured against another copy, unresolved V genes explain less than half of the discrepancy, and the remainder lacks a known reason. That table is the source of V, J and clone size, and D and trimming were worked out from the DNA. The sample table records approximately 150,000 clones; more than 70% of these occur just once. The ten largest clones capture 3% to 4% of the sample.

This clone was recorded a few times. Its target antigen remains unknown. No clone much larger than this one lies a single base away; base qualities are absent. This TCR derives from a male donor in good health and CMV-seronegative. The sample taken for sequencing was PBMCs. The chain couples TRBV19 to TRBJ1-5, with TRBD1 perhaps the D gene, on 6 matching bases. At the DNA level, the sequence is TGTGCCAGTAGTATAGATCCAGGGGATGACAATCAGCCCCAGCATTTT. It codes for CASSIDPGDDNQPQHF.